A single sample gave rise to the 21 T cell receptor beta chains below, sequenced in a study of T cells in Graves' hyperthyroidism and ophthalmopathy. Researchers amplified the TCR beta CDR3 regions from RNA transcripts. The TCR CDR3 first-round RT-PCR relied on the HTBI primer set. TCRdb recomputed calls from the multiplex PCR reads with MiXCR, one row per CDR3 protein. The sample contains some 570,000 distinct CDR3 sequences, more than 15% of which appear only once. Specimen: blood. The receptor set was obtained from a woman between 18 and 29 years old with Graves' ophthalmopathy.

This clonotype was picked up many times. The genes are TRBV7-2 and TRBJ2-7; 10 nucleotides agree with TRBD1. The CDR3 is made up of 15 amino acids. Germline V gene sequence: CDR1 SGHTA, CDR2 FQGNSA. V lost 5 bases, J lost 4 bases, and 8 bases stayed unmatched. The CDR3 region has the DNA TGTGCCAGCAGCACCGAGGGACAGGGGCTGTACGAGCAGTACTTC. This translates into CASSTEGQGLYEQYF.

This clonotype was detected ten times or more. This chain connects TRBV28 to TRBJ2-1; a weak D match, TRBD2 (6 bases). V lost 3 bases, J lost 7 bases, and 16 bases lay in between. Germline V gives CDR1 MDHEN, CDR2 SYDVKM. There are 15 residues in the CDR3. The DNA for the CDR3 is TGTGCCAGCAGTTTGGTGGCGGAGGGCTCTAATGAGCAGTTCTTC. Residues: CASSLVAEGSNEQFF.

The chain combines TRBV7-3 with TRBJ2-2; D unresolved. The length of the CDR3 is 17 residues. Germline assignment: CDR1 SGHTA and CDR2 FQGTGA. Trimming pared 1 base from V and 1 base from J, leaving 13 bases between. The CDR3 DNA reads TGTGCCAGCAGCTTAATTGGGTCACCCCAGAACACCGGGGAGCTGTTTTTT. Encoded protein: CASSLIGSPQNTGELFF.

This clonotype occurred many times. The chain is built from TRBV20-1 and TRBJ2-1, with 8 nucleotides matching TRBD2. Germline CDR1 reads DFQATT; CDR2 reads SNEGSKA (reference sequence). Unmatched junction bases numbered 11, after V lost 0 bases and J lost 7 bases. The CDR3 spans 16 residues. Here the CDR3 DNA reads TGCAGTGCTAGAGAGGCTCGGCGGGGGGAAGGGAATGAGCAGTTCTTC. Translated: CSAREARRGEGNEQFF.

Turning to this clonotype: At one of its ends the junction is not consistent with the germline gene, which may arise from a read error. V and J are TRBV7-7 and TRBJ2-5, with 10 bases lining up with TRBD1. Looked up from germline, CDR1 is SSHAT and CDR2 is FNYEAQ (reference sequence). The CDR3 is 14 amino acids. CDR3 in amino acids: CASSSGQGRETQYF. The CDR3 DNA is TGTGCTAGCAGCTCGGGACAGGGGAGGGAGACCCAGTACTTC. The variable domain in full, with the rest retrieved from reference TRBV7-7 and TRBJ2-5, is GAGVSQSPRYKVTKRGQDVTLRCDPISSHATLYWYQQALGQGPEFLTYFNYEAQPDKSGLPSDRFSAERPEGSISTLTIQRTEQRDSAMYRCASSSGQGRETQYFGPGTRLLVL.

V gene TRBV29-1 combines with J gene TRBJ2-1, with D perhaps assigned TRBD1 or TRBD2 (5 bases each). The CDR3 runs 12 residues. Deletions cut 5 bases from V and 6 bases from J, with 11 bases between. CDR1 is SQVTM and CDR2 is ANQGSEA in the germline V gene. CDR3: CSVNRGRNEQFF. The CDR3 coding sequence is TGCAGCGTTAACCGGGGCCGCAATGAGCAGTTCTTC.

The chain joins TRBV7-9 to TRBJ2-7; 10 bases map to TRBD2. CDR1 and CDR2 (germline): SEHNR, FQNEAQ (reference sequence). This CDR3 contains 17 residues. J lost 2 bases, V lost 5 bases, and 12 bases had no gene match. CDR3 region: CASSRNKGTSVAYEQYF. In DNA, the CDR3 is TGTGCCAGCAGCCGTAACAAAGGGACTAGCGTAGCCTACGAGCAGTACTTC.

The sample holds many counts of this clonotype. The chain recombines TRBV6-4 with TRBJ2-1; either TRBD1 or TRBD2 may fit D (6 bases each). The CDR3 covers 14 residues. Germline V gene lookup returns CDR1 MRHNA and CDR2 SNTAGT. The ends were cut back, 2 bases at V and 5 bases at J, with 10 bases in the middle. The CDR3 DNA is TGTGCCAGCAGTGACGGGCGGGACAACAATGAGCAGTTCTTC. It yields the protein CASSDGRDNNEQFF.

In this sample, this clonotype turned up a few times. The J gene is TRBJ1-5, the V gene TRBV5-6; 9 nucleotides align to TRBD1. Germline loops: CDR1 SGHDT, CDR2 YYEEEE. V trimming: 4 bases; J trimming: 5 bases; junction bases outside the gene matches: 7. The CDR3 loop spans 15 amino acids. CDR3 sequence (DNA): TGTGCCAGCAGCATCGGGACAGGGCGTTATCAGCCCCAGCATTTT. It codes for CASSIGTGRYQPQHF.

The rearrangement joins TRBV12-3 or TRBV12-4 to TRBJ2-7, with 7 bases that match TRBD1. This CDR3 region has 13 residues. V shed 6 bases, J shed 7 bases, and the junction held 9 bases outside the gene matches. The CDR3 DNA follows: TGTGCCAGCAGGGGGACAGAAATAAAGGAGCAGTACTTC. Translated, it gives CASRGTEIKEQYF.

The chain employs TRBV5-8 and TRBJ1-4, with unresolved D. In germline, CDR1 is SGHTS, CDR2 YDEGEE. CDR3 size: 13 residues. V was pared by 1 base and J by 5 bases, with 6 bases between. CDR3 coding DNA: TGTGCCAGCAGCTTGAGGGCGAATGAAAAACTGTTTTTT. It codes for CASSLRANEKLFF. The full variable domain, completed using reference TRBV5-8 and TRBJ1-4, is EAGVTQSPTHLIKTRGQQATLRCSPISGHTSVYWYQQALGLGLQFLLWYDEGEERNRGNFPPRFSGRQFPNYSSELNVNALELEDSALYLCASSLRANEKLFFGSGTQLSVL.

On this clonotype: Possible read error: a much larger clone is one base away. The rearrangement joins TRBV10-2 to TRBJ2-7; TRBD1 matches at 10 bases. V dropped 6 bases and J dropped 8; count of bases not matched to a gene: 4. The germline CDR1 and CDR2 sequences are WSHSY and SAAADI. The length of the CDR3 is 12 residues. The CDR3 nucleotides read TGCGCCAGCAGAGGGACAGGGGACAAGCAGTACTTC. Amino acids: CASRGTGDKQYF.

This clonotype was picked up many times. The CDR3 DNA reads TGTGCCAGCAGTCTCCGGGGGGGCCCAGAGACCCAGTACTTC. Its protein product is CASSLRGGPETQYF. V usage is TRBV7-9 and J usage is TRBJ2-5; 8 nucleotides match TRBD2. Germline V gives CDR1 SEHNR, CDR2 FQNEAQ (reference sequence). The CDR3 loop spans 14 amino acids. Losses at the gene ends were 6 bases for V and 4 bases for J; bases not matched to a gene: 7.

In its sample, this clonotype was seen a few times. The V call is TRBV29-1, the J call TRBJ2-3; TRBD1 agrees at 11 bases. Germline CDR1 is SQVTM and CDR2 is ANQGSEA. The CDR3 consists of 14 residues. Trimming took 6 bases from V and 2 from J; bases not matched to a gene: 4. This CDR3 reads CSVSGQGATDTQYF. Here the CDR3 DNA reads TGCAGCGTATCCGGACAGGGGGCCACAGATACGCAGTATTTT.

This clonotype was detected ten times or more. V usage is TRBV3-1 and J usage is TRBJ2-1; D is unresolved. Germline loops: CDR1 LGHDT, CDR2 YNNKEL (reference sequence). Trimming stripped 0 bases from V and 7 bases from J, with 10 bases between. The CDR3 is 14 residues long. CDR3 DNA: TGTGCCAGCAGCCAAGATACAGTGAGAAATGAGCAGTTCTTC. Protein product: CASSQDTVRNEQFF.

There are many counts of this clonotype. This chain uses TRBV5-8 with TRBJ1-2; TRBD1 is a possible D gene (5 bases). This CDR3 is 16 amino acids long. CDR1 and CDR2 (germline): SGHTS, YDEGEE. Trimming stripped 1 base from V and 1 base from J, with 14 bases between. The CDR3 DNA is TGTGCCAGCAGCTTGAGGGCAGGGAAGGGTAACTATGGCTACACCTTC. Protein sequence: CASSLRAGKGNYGYTF.

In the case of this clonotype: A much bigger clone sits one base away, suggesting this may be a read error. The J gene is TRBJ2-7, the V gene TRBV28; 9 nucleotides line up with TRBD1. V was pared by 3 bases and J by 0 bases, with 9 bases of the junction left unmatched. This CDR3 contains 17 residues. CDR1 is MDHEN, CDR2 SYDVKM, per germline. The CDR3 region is CASSLIGWTGASYEQYF. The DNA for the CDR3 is TGTGCCAGCAGTTTGATTGGGTGGACAGGGGCCTCCTACGAGCAGTACTTC. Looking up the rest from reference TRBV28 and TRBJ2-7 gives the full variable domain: DVKVTQSSRYLVKRTGEKVFLECVQDMDHENMFWYRQDPGLGLRLIYFSYDVKMKEKGDIPEGYSVSREKKERFSLILESASTNQTSMYLCASSLIGWTGASYEQYFGPGTRLTVT.

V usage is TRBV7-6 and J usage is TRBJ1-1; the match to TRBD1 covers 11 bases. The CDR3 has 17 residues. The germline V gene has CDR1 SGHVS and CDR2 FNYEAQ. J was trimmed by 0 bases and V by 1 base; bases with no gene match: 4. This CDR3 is CASSLGGQGDVNTEAFF. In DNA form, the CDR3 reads TGTGCCAGCAGCTTAGGGGGACAGGGGGATGTGAACACTGAAGCTTTCTTT.

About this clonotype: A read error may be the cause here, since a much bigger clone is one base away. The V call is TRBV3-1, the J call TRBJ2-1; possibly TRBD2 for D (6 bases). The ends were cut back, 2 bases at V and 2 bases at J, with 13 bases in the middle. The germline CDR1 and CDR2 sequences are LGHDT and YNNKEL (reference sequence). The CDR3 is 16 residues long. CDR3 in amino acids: CASSQNPGSPYNEQFF. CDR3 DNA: TGTGCCAGCAGCCAAAACCCCGGGAGCCCCTACAATGAGCAGTTCTTC.

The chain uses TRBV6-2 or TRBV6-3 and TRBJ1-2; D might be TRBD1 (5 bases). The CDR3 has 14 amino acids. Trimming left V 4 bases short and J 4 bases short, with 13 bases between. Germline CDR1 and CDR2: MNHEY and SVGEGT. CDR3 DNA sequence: TGTGCCAGCAGTTCCCTCGGGACCACCTATGGCTACACCTTC. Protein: CASSSLGTTYGYTF.

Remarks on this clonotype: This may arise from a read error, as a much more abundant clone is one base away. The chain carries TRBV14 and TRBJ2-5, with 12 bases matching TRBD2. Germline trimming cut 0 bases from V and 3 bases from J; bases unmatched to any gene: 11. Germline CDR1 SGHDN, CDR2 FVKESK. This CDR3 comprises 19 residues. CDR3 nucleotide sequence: TGTGCCAGCAGCCAAGATCCGACAGGGTGGACTAGCGGGGAAGAGACCCAGTACTTC. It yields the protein CASSQDPTGWTSGEETQYF.